This TCR beta chain stems from a study of blood T cells in healthy people across ages. Each sample provided at least 6 micrograms of extracted total RNA. A word on this clonotype: Antigen: not known.

General study findings and limits: Higher diversity and more naive CD4+ cells were features of long-lived donors, compared to aged donors.

V was shortened by 5 bases and J by 11 bases, with 10 bases between the two germline ends. CDR3 size: 11 residues. Germline-derived CDR1 and CDR2 are LGHNT and FRNRAP. The authors ran a second PCR of 7 to 11 cycles using a sample-barcoded 5' primer and a J-beta primer mix. TCRdb re-called the 5' RACE reads with MiXCR, one entry per CDR3 protein. The sample carries roughly 1.5 million distinct CDR3 sequences, 35% to 45% recorded once. Source material: blood. V usage is TRBV12-5 and J usage is TRBJ2-1; D remains unclear. This clonotype originated in a woman between 18 and 29 years old in good health. The CDR3 spells CASGTYSQQFF. CDR3 coding DNA: TGTGCTAGTGGTACATATAGTCAGCAGTTCTTC.